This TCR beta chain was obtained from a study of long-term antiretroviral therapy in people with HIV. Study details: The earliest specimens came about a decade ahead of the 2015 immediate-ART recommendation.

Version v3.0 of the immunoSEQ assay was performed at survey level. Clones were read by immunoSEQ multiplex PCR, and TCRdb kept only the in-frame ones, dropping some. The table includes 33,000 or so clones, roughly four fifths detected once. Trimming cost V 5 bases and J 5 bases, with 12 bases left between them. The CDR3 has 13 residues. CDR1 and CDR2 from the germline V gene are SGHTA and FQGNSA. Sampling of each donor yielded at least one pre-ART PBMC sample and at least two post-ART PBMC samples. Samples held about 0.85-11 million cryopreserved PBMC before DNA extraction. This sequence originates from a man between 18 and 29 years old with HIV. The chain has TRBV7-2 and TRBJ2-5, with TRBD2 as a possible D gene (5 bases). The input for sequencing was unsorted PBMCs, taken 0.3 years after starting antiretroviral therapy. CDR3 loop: CASSPRGAETQYF. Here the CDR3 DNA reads TGTGCCAGCAGCCCCCGGGGTGCGGAGACCCAGTACTTC.